This TCR beta chain stems from a study of T cell repertoires in cytomegalovirus infection. Background on the study: TCR beta signatures that were public indicated CMV infection and matching HLA type.

CDR3 length equals 17 residues. In germline, CDR1 is SGHRS, CDR2 YFSETQ. V was clipped by 0 bases and J by 0 bases, with 14 bases between them. TCRdb re-called the reads through MiXCR, storing one row per CDR3 protein. The table includes roughly 150,000 distinct CDR3 sequences, 20% to 25% detected once. Study outcomes and limitations: Cumulative frequency (of public TCR beta family members) identified carriers of CMV plus the relevant HLA.

This clonotype appeared a few times. Its antigen is not known. The sequence was collected from a human donor in good health (CMV status not recorded). Some clones in this sample may be carry-over from other donors' samples. This chain connects TRBV5-1 to TRBJ2-3; either TRBD1 or TRBD2 may fit D (5 bases each). The sequencing sample was made of PBMCs. This CDR3 reads CASSLDLGPPSTDTQYF. In DNA form, the CDR3 reads TGCGCCAGCAGCTTGGATCTGGGACCACCGAGCACAGATACGCAGTATTTT.